One and the same sample provided the 27 T cell receptor beta chains below, sequenced in a study of T cell responses to AZD1222 COVID-19 vaccine (dated by TCRdb to about 2021). The time point label on this specimen signifies: baseline before first vaccination. The library was made by the immunoSEQ multiplex PCR assay. In its TCRdb copy, this immuneACCESS table keeps in-frame sequences only and misses some clones. Where compared with another copy, unresolved V genes explain less than half of these, and the others have no known cause. This sample holds approximately 150,000 clones; 91% were observed only once. More than 1.4% of the sample rests with the top ten. The sequencing used peripheral blood, collected on day 0 of AZD1222 vaccination. The source of these receptors is an adult in good health.

The J gene is TRBJ2-3, the V gene TRBV7-2, with D tentatively TRBD2 (6 bases). Trimming took off 5 bases at V and 1 base at J, with 16 bases between the two ends. The V gene's germline CDR1 is SGHTA and CDR2 FQGNSA. CDR3 length: 16 residues. The CDR3 protein is CASSPNVGGGTDTQYF. The CDR3, as DNA: TGTGCCAGCAGCCCTAACGTAGGAGGGGGCACAGATACGCAGTATTTT.

The chain joins TRBV6-5 to TRBJ1-1; D unclear. This CDR3 comprises 11 residues. Germline values: CDR1 MNHEY, CDR2 SVGAGI. Trimming took 7 bases from V and 4 from J, leaving 7 bases between them. CDR3 in amino acids: CASTRGTEAFF. The CDR3 DNA reads as TGTGCCAGCACCCGGGGCACTGAAGCTTTCTTT.

The chain carries TRBV5-1 and TRBJ2-2, with TRBD1 identical over 7 bases. The CDR3 sequence is 16 residues long. Germline lookup yields CDR1 SGHRS and CDR2 YFSETQ. The V segment lost 2 bases and the J segment 4 bases; nucleotides outside the gene matches: 8. The CDR3 nucleotides are TGCGCCAGCAGCTTTTCGGACAGGAAAGCCACCGGGGAGCTGTTTTTT. This codes for CASSFSDRKATGELFF.

The chain couples TRBV19 to TRBJ2-1; 7 bases fit TRBD1. This CDR3 contains 15 residues. With 5 bases clipped from V and 5 bases from J, the junction kept 9 bases outside the gene matches. Germline V gene lookup returns CDR1 LNHDA and CDR2 SQIVND (reference sequence). The CDR3 sequence: CASSYPRQGDNEQFF. The CDR3 nucleotides are TGTGCCAGTAGTTATCCTCGACAGGGCGACAATGAGCAGTTCTTC.

The chain uses TRBV9 and TRBJ2-2, with D maybe TRBD2 (5 bases). The CDR3 has 16 residues. Trimming removed 4 bases at V and 3 bases at J, with 16 bases between. CDR1 SGDLS and CDR2 YYNGEE come from the germline V gene. DNA for the CDR3: TGTGCCAGCAGCCCACGGGGAGCGGTGGACACCGGGGAGCTGTTTTTT. It translates to CASSPRGAVDTGELFF.

The genes are TRBV7-2 and TRBJ2-5, with unresolved D. V shed 3 bases and J shed 7 bases, with 9 bases lying between them. Per germline, CDR1 SGHTA and CDR2 FQGNSA. This CDR3 comprises 12 residues. Here the CDR3 reads CASSFGFGTQYF. The CDR3 bases are TGTGCCAGCAGCTTCGGGTTCGGGACCCAGTACTTC.

The rearrangement uses TRBV29-1 and TRBJ1-4; D gene unclear. Germline V gives CDR1 SQVTM, CDR2 ANQGSEA. Trimming took 3 bases from V and 5 from J, leaving 7 bases between them. The CDR3 runs 12 residues. The CDR3 DNA is TGCAGCGTTGACGGAGGGAATGAAAAACTGTTTTTT. Protein product: CSVDGGNEKLFF. The full variable domain, in which reference TRBV29-1 and TRBJ1-4 provide the parts outside the CDR3, is SAVISQKPSRDICQRGTSLTIQCQVDSQVTMMFWYRQQPGQSLTLIATANQGSEATYESGFVIDKFPISRPNLTFSTLTVSNMSPEDSSIYLCSVDGGNEKLFFGSGTQLSVL.

The chain employs TRBV19 and TRBJ2-7; D gene uncertain. Trimming cost V 5 bases and J 7 bases, with 18 bases left between them. Germline CDR1 reads LNHDA; CDR2 reads SQIVND (reference sequence). This CDR3 is built from 14 residues. The CDR3 region is CASSEAVDSDEQYF. The CDR3 DNA sequence: TGTGCCAGTAGTGAAGCTGTTGACTCGGATGAGCAGTACTTC.

The rearrangement links TRBV5-1 to TRBJ1-1; D remains ambiguous. The CDR3 contains 14 residues. Germline V gives CDR1 SGHRS, CDR2 YFSETQ. V was trimmed by 4 bases and J by 0 bases, leaving 10 bases between them. CDR3 sequence (DNA): TGCGCCAGCAGCGCCGCGGCGGTGAACACTGAAGCTTTCTTT. As protein: CASSAAAVNTEAFF. The full variable domain, its missing parts supplied by reference TRBV5-1 and TRBJ1-1, is KAGVTQTPRYLIKTRGQQVTLSCSPISGHRSVSWYQQTPGQGLQFLFEYFSETQRNKGNFPGRFSGRQFSNSRSEMNVSTLELGDSALYLCASSAAAVNTEAFFGQGTRLTVV.

The chain combines TRBV4-3 with TRBJ2-2, with 10 bases aligning to TRBD2. The CDR3 loop spans 18 amino acids. Per germline, CDR1 LGHNA and CDR2 YSLEER. V gave up 4 bases and J gave up 7 bases; unmatched junction bases: 15. The CDR3 protein is CASSRNGPSGSYGGELFF. CDR3 nucleotide sequence: TGCGCCAGCAGCCGGAACGGGCCTAGCGGGAGCTATGGCGGGGAGCTGTTTTTT.

The J gene is TRBJ1-1, the V gene TRBV6-5; weak D call: TRBD1 (5 bases). The V end lost 2 bases, the J end lost 4 bases, and 5 bases lay between the germline ends. Germline CDR1 reads MNHEY; CDR2 reads SVGAGI. This CDR3 is built from 12 residues. The CDR3 is CASSYGGTEAFF. The CDR3 region has the DNA TGTGCCAGCAGTTACGGGGGCACTGAAGCTTTCTTT.

CDR3 region: CAWSGLRDSTSGNTIYF. The CDR3 DNA follows: TGTGCCTGGAGTGGACTCCGGGACAGCACATCTGGAAACACCATATATTTT. The J gene is TRBJ1-3, the V gene TRBV30, with TRBD1 identical over 7 bases. This CDR3 comprises 17 residues. Trimming cost V 1 base and J 1 base; bases outside gene matches: 10. Germline-derived CDR1 and CDR2 are GTSNPN and SVGIG (reference sequence).

The chain couples TRBV9 to TRBJ2-7; TRBD2 agrees at 14 bases. Losses at the gene ends were 2 bases for V and 5 bases for J; bases not matched to a gene: 3. Per the germline V gene, CDR1 is SGDLS and CDR2 is YYNGEE. The CDR3 is 15 residues long. The CDR3 protein is CASSVGTSGRHEQYF. For the CDR3, the DNA is TGTGCCAGCAGCGTCGGGACTAGCGGGAGACACGAGCAGTACTTC.

V usage is TRBV5-6 and J usage is TRBJ1-5; tentative D call: TRBD1 (6 bases). This CDR3 comprises 14 residues. V dropped 0 bases and J dropped 4 bases, with 8 bases sitting between them. Germline V gene sequence: CDR1 SGHDT, CDR2 YYEEEE. CDR3 sequence reads: CASSLEGENQPQHF. The CDR3 nucleotides read TGTGCCAGCAGCTTGGAGGGGGAAAATCAGCCCCAGCATTTT.

The V gene is TRBV11-2, the J gene TRBJ2-7; D call uncertain. The CDR3 contains 15 residues. V lost 4 bases to trimming and J lost 6 bases, with 19 bases between them. Germline loops: CDR1 SGHAT, CDR2 FQNNGV. Here the CDR3 DNA reads TGTGCCAGCAGCTCCTACCGGAGCATCAGCAGCGAGCAGTACTTC. Its translation: CASSSYRSISSEQYF.

This rearrangement joins TRBV30 to TRBJ2-1, with D perhaps given as TRBD1 or TRBD2 (5 bases each). V lost 2 bases and J 5 bases, leaving 13 bases between the germline ends. The CDR3 length is 14 residues. Germline V gene data show CDR1 as GTSNPN and CDR2 as SVGIG (reference sequence). DNA for the CDR3: TGTGCCTGGAGTCTCGGGACGCGGGACAATGAGCAGTTCTTC. Translated, it gives CAWSLGTRDNEQFF.

The V and J genes are TRBV18 and TRBJ1-1; D remains ambiguous. Trimming left V 3 bases short and J 3 bases short, with 11 bases between. The length of the CDR3 is 14 residues. Germline V CDR1 and CDR2: KGHSH, LQKENI. The CDR3 DNA reads TGTGCCAGCTCACCTAATCCCAGCGACACTGAAGCTTTCTTT. Its protein product is CASSPNPSDTEAFF.

The V gene is TRBV28, the J gene TRBJ2-3, with D maybe TRBD1 (6 bases). Trimming stripped 5 bases from V and 3 bases from J, with 12 bases between. The CDR3 covers 14 residues. Germline V lookup: CDR1 MDHEN, CDR2 SYDVKM. The CDR3: CASSVNTGTDTQYF. The CDR3 DNA sequence: TGTGCCAGCAGTGTCAACACAGGGACAGATACGCAGTATTTT.

This chain joins TRBV9 and TRBJ1-3; unclear D gene. The CDR3 extends over 13 amino acids. V was clipped by 3 bases and J by 0 bases, with 4 bases between them. Germline V gives CDR1 SGDLS, CDR2 YYNGEE. The CDR3 protein is CASSGHSGNTIYF. The CDR3 DNA is TGTGCCAGCAGCGGACACTCTGGAAACACCATATATTTT.

This chain joins TRBV6-5 and TRBJ2-7; TRBD2 might be the D (5 bases). Germline V gene sequence: CDR1 MNHEY, CDR2 SVGAGI. V was shortened by 2 bases and J by 3 bases, with 14 bases between the two germline ends. CDR3 length equals 15 residues. This CDR3 is CASSYGEGAVYEQYF. In DNA form, the CDR3 reads TGTGCCAGCAGTTACGGCGAGGGAGCGGTCTACGAGCAGTACTTC.

There are a few counts of this clone. The chain has TRBV27 and TRBJ2-7; D not resolved. V shed 3 bases and J shed 2 bases, with 11 bases lying between them. Germline V lookup: CDR1 MNHEY, CDR2 SMNVEV (reference sequence). This CDR3 is 14 amino acids long. The CDR3 protein is CASSFRVGPYEQYF. The CDR3 DNA reads TGTGCCAGCAGTTTCCGCGTGGGCCCCTACGAGCAGTACTTC.

This chain connects TRBV6-2 or TRBV6-3 to TRBJ2-3; D is possibly TRBD1 (6 bases). Germline V gene lookup returns CDR1 MNHEY and CDR2 SVGEGT. This CDR3 region has 14 residues. V lost 6 bases and J lost 0, with 10 bases in between. CDR3 nucleotides: TGTGCCAGCAGCTCCGGACAGAGCACAGATACGCAGTATTTT. Its translation: CASSSGQSTDTQYF.

The chain is built from TRBV3-1 (or the pseudogene TRBV3-2) and TRBJ2-1, with D maybe TRBD2 (6 bases). In germline, CDR1 is LGHDT, CDR2 YNNKEL (reference sequence). The V gene lost 4 bases and the J gene lost 12 bases, with 16 bases spanning the gap. The CDR3 runs to 13 residues. The CDR3 DNA reads TGTGCCAGCAGCCGACCGGACGGGAGAGCGCAGTTCTTC. It translates to CASSRPDGRAQFF.

The genes are TRBV29-1 and TRBJ2-1; 12 bases line up with TRBD2. Germline V gene sequence: CDR1 SQVTM, CDR2 ANQGSEA. With 3 bases clipped from V and 4 bases from J, the junction kept 7 bases outside the gene matches. This CDR3 has 16 residues. Here the CDR3 reads CSVEVLAGGRYNEQFF. DNA for the CDR3: TGCAGCGTTGAGGTCCTAGCGGGAGGGCGGTACAATGAGCAGTTCTTC.

The rearrangement uses TRBV27 and TRBJ2-7, with D perhaps being TRBD1 or TRBD2 (5 bases each). V gave up 7 bases and J gave up 3 bases, with 28 bases separating them. Germline values: CDR1 MNHEY, CDR2 SMNVEV (reference sequence). The CDR3 covers 18 residues. CDR3 nucleotides: TGTGCCAGCACCAACGAAAAGGGGAGAACAGTCCCAAACTACGAGCAGTACTTC. As protein: CASTNEKGRTVPNYEQYF.

V usage is TRBV6-2 or TRBV6-3 and J usage is TRBJ1-4, with D unresolved. V lost 2 bases, J lost 4 bases, and 8 bases lay in between. The length of the CDR3 is 14 residues. Germline lookup yields CDR1 MNHEY and CDR2 SVGEGT. The CDR3 protein is CASSYRNSNEKLFF. CDR3 nucleotides: TGTGCCAGCAGTTACCGGAACAGTAATGAAAAACTGTTTTTT.

The chain couples TRBV19 to TRBJ1-2, with D unclear. This CDR3 is built from 17 residues. Per germline, CDR1 LNHDA and CDR2 SQIVND (reference sequence). Deletions cut 5 bases from V and 5 bases from J, with 24 bases between. The CDR3 here is CASSPQTPSAGLYGYTF. The CDR3 DNA reads as TGTGCCAGTAGTCCCCAGACACCCTCTGCGGGCCTATATGGCTACACCTTC.